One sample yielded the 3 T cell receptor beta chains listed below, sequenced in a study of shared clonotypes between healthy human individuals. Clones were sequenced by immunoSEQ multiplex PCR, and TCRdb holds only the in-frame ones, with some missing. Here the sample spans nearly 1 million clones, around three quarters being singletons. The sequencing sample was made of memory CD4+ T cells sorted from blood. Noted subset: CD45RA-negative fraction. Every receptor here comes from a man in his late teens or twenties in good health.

The CDR3 region is CASSQDYQVREKLFF. Here the CDR3 DNA reads TGCGCCAGCAGCCAAGACTACCAGGTCAGGGAAAAACTGTTTTTT. The V and J genes are TRBV4-1 and TRBJ1-4; D is ambiguous. The CDR3 contains 15 residues. The germline V gene encodes CDR1 MGHRA and CDR2 YSYEKL. The V and J ends lost 0 bases and 8 bases respectively, with 13 bases between them.

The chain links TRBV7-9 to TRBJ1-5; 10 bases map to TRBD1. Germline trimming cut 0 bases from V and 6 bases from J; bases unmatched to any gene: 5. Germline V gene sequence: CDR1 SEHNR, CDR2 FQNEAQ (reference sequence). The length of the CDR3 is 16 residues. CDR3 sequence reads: CASSLARGQGVQPQHF. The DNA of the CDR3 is TGTGCCAGCAGCTTAGCGCGAGGACAGGGGGTTCAGCCCCAGCATTTT.

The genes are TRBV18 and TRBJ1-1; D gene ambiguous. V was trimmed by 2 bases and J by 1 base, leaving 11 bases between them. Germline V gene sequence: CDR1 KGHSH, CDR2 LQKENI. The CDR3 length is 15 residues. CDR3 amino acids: CASSPNGRRNTEAFF. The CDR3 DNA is TGTGCCAGCTCACCAAACGGACGGAGGAACACTGAAGCTTTCTTT. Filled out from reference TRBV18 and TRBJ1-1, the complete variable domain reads NAGVMQNPRHLVRRRGQEARLRCSPMKGHSHVYWYRQLPEEGLKFMVYLQKENIIDESGMPKERFSAEFPKEGPSILRIQQVVRGDSAAYFCASSPNGRRNTEAFFGQGTRLTVV.